Below are 7 T cell receptor beta chains sequenced from a single sample in a study of OX40 agonist ivuxolimab in advanced cancers. Sequencing used immunoSEQ multiplex PCR; TCRdb keeps in-frame clones, though not all of them. This table holds around 68,000 clones, 80% to 95% found once. The material was CD4+ or CD8+ T cells sorted from blood, obtained in a trial of the OX40 agonist ivuxolimab. Receptors were obtained from an adult with an advanced solid tumor such as melanoma, head and neck, liver or kidney cancer.

The chain couples TRBV6-1 to TRBJ2-1; D unclear. Germline-derived CDR1 and CDR2 are MNHNS and SASEGT. The CDR3 is made up of 15 amino acids. V was shortened by 7 bases and J by 0 bases, with 13 bases between the two germline ends. CDR3 coding DNA: TGTGCCAGCAAACCAGTAAGAAGCTCCTACAATGAGCAGTTCTTC. Protein sequence: CASKPVRSSYNEQFF.

The rearrangement uses TRBV19 and TRBJ2-1; D tentatively reads TRBD1 or TRBD2 (5 bases each). V lost 1 base and J 5 bases, leaving 6 bases between the germline ends. This CDR3 has 13 amino acids. Germline CDR1 and CDR2: LNHDA and SQIVND (reference sequence). The CDR3 region is CASSIAGHNEQFF. CDR3 nucleotide sequence: TGTGCCAGTAGTATAGCGGGGCACAATGAGCAGTTCTTC. Combining the CDR3 with reference TRBV19 and TRBJ2-1 gives the whole variable domain DGGITQSPKYLFRKEGQNVTLSCEQNLNHDAMYWYRQDPGQGLRLIYYSQIVNDFQKGDIAEGYSVSREKKESFPLTVTSAQKNPTAFYLCASSIAGHNEQFFGPGTRLTVL.

The rearrangement uses TRBV6-5 and TRBJ2-7; D not resolved. Trimming took 0 bases from V and 3 from J, leaving 9 bases between them. Germline V lookup: CDR1 MNHEY, CDR2 SVGAGI. This CDR3 has 14 residues. Written as DNA, the CDR3 is TGTGCCAGCAGTTACTCGCAGCAAAACTACGAGCAGTACTTC. Encoded protein: CASSYSQQNYEQYF.

The chain carries TRBV2 and TRBJ2-5; D may be TRBD2 (6 bases). The germline V gene has CDR1 SNHLY and CDR2 FYNNEI. The CDR3 length is 16 residues. V was trimmed by 4 bases and J by 0 bases, leaving 15 bases between them. The CDR3, as DNA: TGTGCCAGCAGTGTCGCCACCGGGACTGACCAAGAGACCCAGTACTTC. It codes for CASSVATGTDQETQYF.

This clone appeared a single time. The rearrangement links TRBV27 to TRBJ1-1; no reliable D call. This CDR3 region has 14 residues. CDR1 is MNHEY and CDR2 is SMNVEV in the germline V gene (reference sequence). V was cut by 6 bases and J by 2 bases, with 13 bases left in between. The CDR3 is CASRPRTENTEAFF. CDR3 coding DNA: TGTGCCAGCAGACCGCGGACGGAAAACACTGAAGCTTTCTTT.

This chain connects TRBV18 to TRBJ2-5; 7 nucleotides line up with TRBD2. Judging by the DNA end, TRBJ2-7 fits better; the J call may be wrong. CDR3 length equals 14 residues. Germline assignment: CDR1 KGHSH and CDR2 LQKENI. In nucleotides, the CDR3 is TGTGCCAGCTCACCACGGGAGGGTAACTACGAGCAGTACTTC. Translating it yields CASSPREGNYEQYF.

This rearrangement joins TRBV9 to TRBJ2-5; D is uncertain. Trimming left V 0 bases short and J 5 bases short, with 14 bases between. The CDR3 consists of 15 residues. CDR1 and CDR2 (germline): SGDLS, YYNGEE. In DNA, the CDR3 is TGTGCCAGCAGCGTAGGGCTTTTAGGGTCGGAGACCCAGTACTTC. This codes for CASSVGLLGSETQYF. Using reference TRBV9 and TRBJ2-5 for the parts outside the CDR3, the full variable domain is DSGVTQTPKHLITATGQRVTLRCSPRSGDLSVYWYQQSLDQGLQFLIQYYNGEERAKGNILERFSAQQFPDLHSELNLSSLELGDSALYFCASSVGLLGSETQYFGPGTRLLVL.